The rows below give T cell receptor beta chains drawn from one sample of a study of T cell responses to AZD1222 COVID-19 vaccine. Sequencing was performed with immunoSEQ multiplex PCR; in TCRdb, only in-frame clones are kept and a portion is missing. The sample records about 120,000 clones, over 75% being singletons. Sequencing used peripheral blood, obtained on day 0 of AZD1222 vaccination. These receptors were obtained from an adult in good health. CDR3s include the opening cysteine and the closing phenylalanine or tryptophan. Fields, in order: D gene, J gene, V gene, clone size, CDR3 DNA, CDR3 protein. The D gene is left open where the match is weak. The size field is filled for only some rows; it gives once, few, many or a size class.

>.|TRBJ2-7|TRBV5-1|.
TGCGCCAGCAGCTTGAGGGGGACACAAGACTACGAGCAGTACTTC
CASSLRGTQDYEQYF
>.|TRBJ2-5|TRBV3-1/TRBV3-2|.
TGTGCCAGCAGACAGCAAGAGACCCAGTACTTC
CASRQQETQYF
>.|TRBJ2-1|TRBV19|.
TGTGCCAGTAGTATAGAACAGGGTATCGACGATGAGCAGTTCTTC
CASSIEQGIDDEQFF
>TRBD2|TRBJ2-1|TRBV7-9|.
TGTGCCAGCAGCTTAGTAGCGGGGGGCGATGAGCAGTTCTTC
CASSLVAGGDEQFF
>.|TRBJ2-7|TRBV4-1|.
TGCGCCAGCAGCCAAAGATTAGGAGGGAACTACGAGCAGTACTTC
CASSQRLGGNYEQYF
>TRBD1|TRBJ1-2|TRBV5-1|.
TGCGCCAGCAGCTGGGACAGTGAAGGCTACACCTTC
CASSWDSEGYTF
>.|TRBJ2-4|TRBV28|.
TGTGCCAGCAGTTTATCGAAGGGTAAAAACATTCAGTACTTC
CASSLSKGKNIQYF
>TRBD1|TRBJ2-2|TRBV10-3|once
TGTGCCATCAGGACTACAGGGGACACCGGGGAGCTGTTTTTT
CAIRTTGDTGELFF
>.|TRBJ1-1|TRBV6-1|.
TGTGCCAGCAACCTAGGGAACACTGAAGCTTTCTTT
CASNLGNTEAFF
>TRBD1|TRBJ1-5|TRBV12-5|few
TGTGCTAGTGGTTTGGGACAGGGAGGGATTCCGCCCCAGCATTTT
CASGLGQGGIPPQHF
>.|TRBJ2-6|TRBV6-2/TRBV6-3|once
TGTGCCAGCAGTTATTCCCACAAAGCGGGCGGCCTGACTTTC
CASSYSHKAGGLTF
>.|TRBJ1-5|TRBV7-2|.
TGTGCCAGCAGCTTAGCGCGGGCAAAGACTCAGCCCCAGCATTTT
CASSLARAKTQPQHF
>.|TRBJ1-1|TRBV10-3|.
TGTGCCATCTTAGGGGAGACTGAAGCTTTCTTT
CAILGETEAFF
>.|TRBJ2-1|TRBV11-2|once
TGTGCCAGCAGCTCTATGGCCCAGTACAATGAGCAGTTCTTC
CASSSMAQYNEQFF
>.|TRBJ1-1|TRBV29-1|.
TGCAGCGTGGGATCTGGGGCGAACACTGAAGCTTTCTTT
CSVGSGANTEAFF
>.|TRBJ1-1|TRBV6-2/TRBV6-3|.
TGTGCCAGCAGTTACTCAAGGGATAATGAAGCTTTCTTT
CASSYSRDNEAFF
>.|TRBJ1-6|TRBV30|.
TGTGCCTGGAGTTGGTCCCGGCAGGCTAATTCACCCCTCCACTTT
CAWSWSRQANSPLHF
>TRBD2|TRBJ2-3|TRBV6-4|few
TGTGCCAGCATGGCCCGCGGGGGGACCACAGATACGCAGTATTTT
CASMARGGTTDTQYF
>.|TRBJ2-7|TRBV4-1|once
TGCGCCAGCAGCCAAGTGCCTGCGCGGGGACCACTCGAGCAGTACTTC
CASSQVPARGPLEQYF
>.|TRBJ2-7|TRBV19|few
TGTGCCAGTAGTTGGGGGTACCACTCCTACGAGCAGTACTTC
CASSWGYHSYEQYF
>TRBD1|TRBJ1-2|TRBV28|.
TGTGCCAGCAGTCCCGGACAGGGAGGTGGCTACACCTTC
CASSPGQGGGYTF
>.|TRBJ1-1|TRBV6-5|.
TGTGCCAGCAGTTCGCCTCTAGGGCCCCACACTGAAGCTTTCTTT
CASSSPLGPHTEAFF
>.|TRBJ2-2|TRBV11-1|once
TGTGCCAGCAGCTTAGCGGAGGGAAAGAACACCGGGGAGCTGTTTTTT
CASSLAEGKNTGELFF
>.|TRBJ1-1|TRBV2|.
TGTGCCAGTTACTCGGGGGGGAAGACTGAAGCTTTCTTT
CASYSGGKTEAFF
>.|TRBJ1-1|TRBV7-9|few
TGTGCCAGCAGCTTAGCCCTAGGAGGGAACACTGAAGCTTTCTTT
CASSLALGGNTEAFF
>.|TRBJ2-7|TRBV25-1|.
TGTGCCAGCAGTGAGACCGGCTACGAGCAGTACTTC
CASSETGYEQYF
>.|TRBJ1-4|TRBV6-5|.
TGTGCCAGCAGTTACGAATTAGGTGAAAAACTGTTTTTT
CASSYELGEKLFF
>.|TRBJ2-7|TRBV9|.
TGTGCCAGCAGCGTAGGACAGAGGCGGGACGAGCAGTACTTC
CASSVGQRRDEQYF